The rows below give T cell receptor beta chains drawn from one sample of a study of blood T cell repertoires in COVID-19. Assay used: immunoSEQ multiplex PCR; TCRdb lists only in-frame clones, some missing. The sample lists roughly 120,000 clones, about nine tenths occurring once. Sequencing used peripheral blood. These receptors came from a human donor with active COVID-19. The donor label of this sample is uncertain. CDR3s include the opening cysteine and the closing phenylalanine or tryptophan. Fields, in order: clone size, V gene, D gene, J gene, CDR3 DNA, CDR3 protein. The D gene is left open where the match is weak. Clone size appears in some rows only: once, few, many, or a class for an expanded clone.

clone_size: .
v_call: TRBV7-9
d_call: .
j_call: TRBJ1-4
cdr3_nt: TGTGCCAGCAGCTTTGAGGGGACTACTAATGAAAAACTGTTTTTT
cdr3_aa: CASSFEGTTNEKLFF

clone_size: .
v_call: TRBV4-1
d_call: TRBD2
j_call: TRBJ2-1
cdr3_nt: TGCGCCAGCAGCCAAGCTAGCGGGGGGGTTAATGAGCAGTTCTTC
cdr3_aa: CASSQASGGVNEQFF

clone_size: few
v_call: TRBV2
d_call: .
j_call: TRBJ1-5
cdr3_nt: TGTGCCAGCATCCAGGACACCGATAGCAATCAGCCCCAGCATTTT
cdr3_aa: CASIQDTDSNQPQHF

clone_size: .
v_call: TRBV5-1
d_call: .
j_call: TRBJ1-6
cdr3_nt: TGCGCCAGCAGCCCCGGATTATCGGGGTATAATTCACCCCTCCACTTT
cdr3_aa: CASSPGLSGYNSPLHF

clone_size: .
v_call: TRBV2
d_call: .
j_call: TRBJ1-1
cdr3_nt: TGTGCCAGCAGTTCCGGGACTCCAGCTTTCTTT
cdr3_aa: CASSSGTPAFF

clone_size: .
v_call: TRBV29-1
d_call: TRBD2
j_call: TRBJ2-3
cdr3_nt: TGCAGCGTTGAAACTAGGCTGGGACTAGCGGGGGGTCCCGGCGGCACAGATACGCAGTATTTT
cdr3_aa: CSVETRLGLAGGPGGTDTQYF

clone_size: once
v_call: TRBV30
d_call: TRBD1
j_call: TRBJ2-1
cdr3_nt: TGTGCCTGGTCTCGCCGAAGACAGGGTGTTGAGCAGTTCTTC
cdr3_aa: CAWSRRRQGVEQFF

clone_size: .
v_call: TRBV12-5
d_call: .
j_call: TRBJ2-1
cdr3_nt: TGTGCTAGTGGCAGGGGATCCTACAATGAGCAGTTCTTC
cdr3_aa: CASGRGSYNEQFF

clone_size: .
v_call: TRBV6-2/TRBV6-3
d_call: TRBD2
j_call: TRBJ2-5
cdr3_nt: TGTGCCAGCAGTTACTCGGGGATAGCGGGGGGTCCGTCCCAAGAGACCCAGTACTTC
cdr3_aa: CASSYSGIAGGPSQETQYF

clone_size: .
v_call: TRBV4-1
d_call: TRBD1
j_call: TRBJ2-4
cdr3_nt: TGCGCCAGCAGCCAAACAGGGGCCGAAAACATTCAGTACTTC
cdr3_aa: CASSQTGAENIQYF

clone_size: .
v_call: TRBV3-1/TRBV3-2
d_call: .
j_call: TRBJ2-7
cdr3_nt: TGTGCCAGCAGCCAATTGAGGGTGCGATCCTACGAGCAGTACTTC
cdr3_aa: CASSQLRVRSYEQYF

clone_size: .
v_call: TRBV6-5
d_call: .
j_call: TRBJ1-3
cdr3_nt: TGTGCCAGCATGGAAGACGGGGTAGGAAACACCATATATTTT
cdr3_aa: CASMEDGVGNTIYF

clone_size: .
v_call: TRBV9
d_call: TRBD2
j_call: TRBJ2-5
cdr3_nt: TGTGCCAGCAGCGTAGGACTAGCGGAAGAGACCCAGTACTTC
cdr3_aa: CASSVGLAEETQYF